This T cell receptor beta chain is from a study of blood T cell repertoires in COVID-19. CDR3 size: 13 residues. Germline trimming cut 4 bases from V and 5 bases from J; bases unmatched to any gene: 5. Germline assignment: CDR1 SGDLS and CDR2 YYNGEE. Here immunoSEQ multiplex PCR was the method, and the copy in TCRdb shows in-frame clones only, minus some. The table lists around 180,000 clones, around 83% of them singletons. Source material: peripheral blood. The origin of this receptor is a woman aged 25 to 39 with active or convalescent COVID-19. The chain joins TRBV9 to TRBJ2-5; 7 nucleotides align to TRBD1. The CDR3: CASSLDRVETQYF. The DNA for the CDR3 is TGTGCCAGCAGCCTAGACAGGGTCGAGACCCAGTACTTC. The complete variable domain, with remaining parts taken from reference TRBV9 and TRBJ2-5, reads DSGVTQTPKHLITATGQRVTLRCSPRSGDLSVYWYQQSLDQGLQFLIQYYNGEERAKGNILERFSAQQFPDLHSELNLSSLELGDSALYFCASSLDRVETQYFGPGTRLLVL.